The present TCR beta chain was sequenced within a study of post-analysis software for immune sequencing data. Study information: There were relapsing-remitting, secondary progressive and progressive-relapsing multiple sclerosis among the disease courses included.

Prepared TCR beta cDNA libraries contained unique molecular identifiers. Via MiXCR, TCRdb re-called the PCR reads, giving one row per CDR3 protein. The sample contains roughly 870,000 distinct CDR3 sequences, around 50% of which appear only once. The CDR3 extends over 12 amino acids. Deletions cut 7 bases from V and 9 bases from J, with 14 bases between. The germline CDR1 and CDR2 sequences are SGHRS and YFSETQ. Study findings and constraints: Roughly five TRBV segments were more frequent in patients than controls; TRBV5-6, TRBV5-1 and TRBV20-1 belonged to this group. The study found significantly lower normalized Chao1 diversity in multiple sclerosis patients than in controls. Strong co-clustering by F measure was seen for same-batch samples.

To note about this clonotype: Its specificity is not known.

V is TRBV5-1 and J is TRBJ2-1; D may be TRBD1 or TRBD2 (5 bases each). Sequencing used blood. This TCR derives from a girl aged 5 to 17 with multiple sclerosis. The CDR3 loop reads CASQRVGGEQFF. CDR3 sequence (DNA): TGCGCCAGCCAAAGGGTTGGGGGTGAGCAGTTCTTC.